This TCR beta chain is from a study of cytomegalovirus exposure and HLA in healthy donors. This clone was seen a handful of times. Primers for the PCR totalled 60 Vbeta and 13 Jbeta. The assay was immunoSEQ multiplex PCR, and TCRdb's table has in-frame clones only and misses some. Of around 210,000 clones listed, 82% are singletons. Per germline, CDR1 LGHNA and CDR2 YNFKEQ. The CDR3 contains 20 residues. Trimming cost V 8 bases and J 0 bases; bases outside gene matches: 21. The receptor's source is a woman aged 40 to 50 in good health and CMV-seronegative. Sequencing was done on a sample of PBMCs. V gene TRBV4-2 combines with J gene TRBJ2-3, with 9 bases fitting TRBD2. CDR3 sequence (DNA): TGTGCCAGCCGCCTCTCGATGCGGCGGGAGGGAGGGGGTAGCACAGATACGCAGTATTTT. Its protein is CASRLSMRREGGGSTDTQYF.